The rows below give T cell receptor beta chains drawn from one sample of a study of blood T cell repertoires in COVID-19. This table comes from immunoSEQ multiplex PCR, and its TCRdb copy is limited to in-frame clones, with some not included. The sample has over 60,000 clones; under 85% are singletons. The sequencing sample was made of peripheral blood. Receptor source: a man between 50 and 59 years old with COVID-19, enrolled during active disease. Both conserved end residues are part of each CDR3. D genes are given only for firm matches. The size entry is marked missing in some rows and otherwise reads once, few, many or a size class.

V gene,D gene,J gene,clone size,CDR3 DNA,CDR3 protein
TRBV5-1,-,TRBJ2-7,-,TGCGCCAGCGGCCGAGGTGAGGGACTGTCAACCTACGAGCAGTACTTC,CASGRGEGLSTYEQYF
TRBV7-2,-,TRBJ2-7,-,TGTGCCAGCAGTCAAGACAGTGCCTACGAGCAGTACTTC,CASSQDSAYEQYF
TRBV11-2,TRBD1,TRBJ2-5,-,TGTGCCAGCAGGGCCGAAGGGACAGCACAAGAGACCCAGTACTTC,CASRAEGTAQETQYF
TRBV23-1,-,TRBJ2-1,-,TGCGCCAGCAGTCAATTCACCGCTCACAGGAACTCCTACAATGAGCAGTTCTTC,CASSQFTAHRNSYNEQFF
TRBV13,-,TRBJ1-3,-,TGTGCCAGCAGCCCCCCTACCTCTGGAAACACCATATATTTT,CASSPPTSGNTIYF
TRBV5-1,TRBD2,TRBJ2-1,-,TGCGCCAGCAGCTTGGGGACTAGCGGGGGCACCAATGAGCAGTTCTTC,CASSLGTSGGTNEQFF
TRBV20-1,-,TRBJ2-1,-,TGCAGTGCTGCGCTAGCCGTTGAGCAGTTCTTC,CSAALAVEQFF
TRBV27,-,TRBJ1-2,once,TGTGCCAGCGGCCGGAGTGCCTATGGCTACACCTTC,CASGRSAYGYTF
TRBV9,TRBD1,TRBJ1-4,once,TGTGCCAGCAGCGAGGACAGGGCCGATGAAAAACTGTTTTTT,CASSEDRADEKLFF
TRBV2,TRBD2,TRBJ2-5,-,TGTGCCAGCTCCCCAATCGGACTAGCGGGGGGTAATCTCCAAGAGACCCAGTACTTC,CASSPIGLAGGNLQETQYF